This T cell receptor (beta chain) was found in a study of blood T cell repertoires in COVID-19 (dated by TCRdb to the early 2020s). At the level of the whole study: Samples covering the acute and convalescent phases of COVID-19 were provided by collaborators in the United States, Italy and Spain. The prospective study material was composed of cDNA or gDNA derived from T cells, B-cell-depleted T cells, or PBMCs. Deeply sampled blood TCRbeta repertoires from subjects exposed to, actively infected with, or recovered from COVID-19 were included in the dataset. The repertoires were released in a freely available public database intended as a resource for research on the immune response to SARS-CoV-2. Samples were obtained from the ongoing ImmuneRACE study (first 160 participants) and from about 1,300 subjects provided by 6 global collaborators. Sample metadata almost always included a de-identified subject ID, COVID-19 status, age in years and sex. Where available, HLA class I and class II types were taken from metadata supplied by the sample provider and were not determined by assay-based typing.

The paper's findings and limits, for the study overall: The quantity of clinical and demographic metadata differed by source and by participant and was supplied without curation.

TCRbeta CDR3 regions were amplified from genomic DNA using the immunoSEQ Assay, a bias-controlled multiplex PCR. Per the source publication's procedure: Nucleated cell counts per sample were estimated from amplification of reference gene primers within the assay. To quantify the absolute abundance of each unique TCRbeta CDR3 rearrangement, sequence reads were collapsed and filtered. Productive Simpson clonality was computed per sample as the square root of Simpson's diversity index over productive rearrangements. TCRdb provides this immuneACCESS table in a form limited to in-frame rearrangements. Some clones are lacking; in checked studies, under half of them reflect an unresolved V gene, and why the rest are absent is not known. The V and J calls and clone size come from that table; D and trimming were worked out from the DNA. The sample profile shows fewer than 80,000 clones; approximately 80% of them were found once. The ten largest clones add up to roughly 9.7% of the sample.

A remark on this clone: The antigen it recognizes is unknown. No base quality values were provided; no much bigger clone lies one nucleotide off.

Deletion took 2 bases off V and 7 bases off J, with a span of 16 bases between the germline ends. As encoded in the germline V gene, CDR1 is SGHRS while CDR2 is YFSETQ. From its cysteine to its phenylalanine, the CDR3 spans 16 amino acids. Only the CDR3 part of the read is kept: 48 bases, read in frame from the first base. Whole blood was collected in K2EDTA tubes by collaborating institutions according to the institutions' own protocols. For TCRbeta analysis, collaborator samples were shipped as frozen whole blood, as isolated PBMCs, or as DNA extracted from either sample type. The sequencing sample was made of peripheral blood. The chain joins TRBV5-1 to TRBJ1-6; no D gene is confidently identified. This clonotype originated in a woman of 80 years or more with acute or convalescent COVID-19. The encoded CDR3 is CASSFGEGRGNSPLHF. Here is the DNA: TGCGCCAGCAGCTTCGGGGAGGGCAGAGGGAATTCACCCCTCCACTTT. Where the CDR3 stops, the reference TRBV5-1 and TRBJ1-6 genes take over; the full variable domain is KAGVTQTPRYLIKTRGQQVTLSCSPISGHRSVSWYQQTPGQGLQFLFEYFSETQRNKGNFPGRFSGRQFSNSRSEMNVSTLELGDSALYLCASSFGEGRGNSPLHFGNGTRLTVT.